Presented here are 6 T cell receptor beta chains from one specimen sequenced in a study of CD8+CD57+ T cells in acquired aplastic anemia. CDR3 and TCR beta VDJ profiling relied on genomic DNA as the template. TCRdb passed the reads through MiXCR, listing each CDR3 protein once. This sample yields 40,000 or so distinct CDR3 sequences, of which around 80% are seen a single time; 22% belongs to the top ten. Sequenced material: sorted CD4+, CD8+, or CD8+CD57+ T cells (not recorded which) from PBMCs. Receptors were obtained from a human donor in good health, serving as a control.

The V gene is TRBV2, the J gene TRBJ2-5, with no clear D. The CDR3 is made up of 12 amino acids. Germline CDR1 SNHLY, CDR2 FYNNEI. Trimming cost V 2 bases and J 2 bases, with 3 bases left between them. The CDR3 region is CASSESQETQYF. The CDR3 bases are TGTGCCAGCAGTGAAAGTCAAGAGACCCAGTACTTC.

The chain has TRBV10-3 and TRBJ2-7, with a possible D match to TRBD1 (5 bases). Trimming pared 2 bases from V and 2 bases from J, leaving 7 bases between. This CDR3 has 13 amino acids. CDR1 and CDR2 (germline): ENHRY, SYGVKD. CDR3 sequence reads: CAISETGAYEQYF. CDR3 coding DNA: TGTGCCATCAGTGAGACAGGCGCCTACGAGCAGTACTTC.

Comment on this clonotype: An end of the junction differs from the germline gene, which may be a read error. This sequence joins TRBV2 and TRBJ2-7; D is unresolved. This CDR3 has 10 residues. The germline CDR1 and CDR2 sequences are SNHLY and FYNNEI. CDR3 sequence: CASSGVLPTF. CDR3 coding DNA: TGTGCCAGCAGTGGGGTGTTGCCTACATTC.

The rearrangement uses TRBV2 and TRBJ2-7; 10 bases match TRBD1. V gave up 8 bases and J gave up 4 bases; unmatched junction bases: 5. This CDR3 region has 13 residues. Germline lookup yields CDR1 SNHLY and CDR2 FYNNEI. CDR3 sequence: CASGDRGEYEQYF. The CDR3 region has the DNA TGTGCCAGCGGGGACAGGGGAGAGTACGAGCAGTACTTC.

This CDR3 is CASSVGQGGYEQYF. In DNA form, the CDR3 reads TGTGCCAGCAGCGTTGGACAGGGCGGGTACGAGCAGTACTTC. V and J are TRBV9 and TRBJ2-7, with 8 nucleotides matching TRBD1. Trimming cost V 2 bases and J 4 bases; bases outside gene matches: 5. Germline-derived CDR1 and CDR2 are SGDLS and YYNGEE. The CDR3 loop spans 14 amino acids.

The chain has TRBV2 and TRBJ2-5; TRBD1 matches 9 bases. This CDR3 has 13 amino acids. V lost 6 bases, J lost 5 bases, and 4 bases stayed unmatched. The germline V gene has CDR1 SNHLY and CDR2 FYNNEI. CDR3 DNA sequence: TGTGCCAGCAGCACCGGGACAGGGGAGACCCAGTACTTC. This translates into CASSTGTGETQYF.